This T cell receptor beta chain was sequenced for a study of somatic mutations in cytotoxic T cells in rheumatoid arthritis. General study findings and limits: Unidentified antigens were the targets of the expanded CD8+ clones.

As processed by the authors: Patient CD8+ clones bigger than 1% seldom lined up with published virus-specific TCRB sequences. Clones were read by immunoSEQ multiplex PCR, and TCRdb kept only the in-frame ones, dropping some. D and trimming come from the DNA, and the V and J calls and clone size come from that table. Of around 19,000 clones in the sample, approximately 80% were seen once. Only one count was recorded for this clone. Its antigen is not identified. The TCR comes from an adult with rheumatoid arthritis. The sample was CD8+ T cells sorted from blood.

CDR3 coding DNA: TGCAGCGTTGAGACGGCCCAAAATGAGCAGTTCTTC. This translates into CSVETAQNEQFF. The V call is TRBV29-1, the J call TRBJ2-1; D is undetermined. Looked up from germline, CDR1 is SQVTM and CDR2 is ANQGSEA. The CDR3 runs to 12 residues. The V end was cut by 3 bases, the J end by 7 bases, with 10 bases between.